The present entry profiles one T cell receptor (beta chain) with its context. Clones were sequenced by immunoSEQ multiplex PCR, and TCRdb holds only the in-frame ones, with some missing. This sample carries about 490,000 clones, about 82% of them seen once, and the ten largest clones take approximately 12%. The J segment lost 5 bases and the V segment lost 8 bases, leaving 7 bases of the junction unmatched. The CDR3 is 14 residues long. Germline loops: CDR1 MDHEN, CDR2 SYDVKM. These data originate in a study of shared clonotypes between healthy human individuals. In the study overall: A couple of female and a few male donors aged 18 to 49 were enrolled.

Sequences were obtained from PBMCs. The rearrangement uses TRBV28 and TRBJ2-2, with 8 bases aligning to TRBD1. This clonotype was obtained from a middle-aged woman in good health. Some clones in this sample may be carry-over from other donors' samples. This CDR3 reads CASWTGSGTGELFF. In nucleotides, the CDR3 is TGTGCCAGCTGGACAGGGAGCGGGACCGGGGAGCTGTTTTTT.